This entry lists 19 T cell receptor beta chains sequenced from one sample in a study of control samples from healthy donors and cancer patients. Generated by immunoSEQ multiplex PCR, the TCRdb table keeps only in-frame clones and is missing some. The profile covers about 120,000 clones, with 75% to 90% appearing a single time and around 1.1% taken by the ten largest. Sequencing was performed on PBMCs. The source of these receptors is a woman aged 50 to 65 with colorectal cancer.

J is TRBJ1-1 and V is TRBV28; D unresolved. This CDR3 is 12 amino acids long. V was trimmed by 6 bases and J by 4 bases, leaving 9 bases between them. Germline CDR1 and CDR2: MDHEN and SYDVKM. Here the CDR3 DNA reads TGTGCCAGCAGCCCCCAGCTCACTGAAGCTTTCTTT. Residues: CASSPQLTEAFF.

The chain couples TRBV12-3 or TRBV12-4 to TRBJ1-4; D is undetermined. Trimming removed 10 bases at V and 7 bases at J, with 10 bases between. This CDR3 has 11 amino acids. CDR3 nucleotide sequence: TGTGCCAACACACGGGGTGAAAAACTGTTTTTT. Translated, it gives CANTRGEKLFF.

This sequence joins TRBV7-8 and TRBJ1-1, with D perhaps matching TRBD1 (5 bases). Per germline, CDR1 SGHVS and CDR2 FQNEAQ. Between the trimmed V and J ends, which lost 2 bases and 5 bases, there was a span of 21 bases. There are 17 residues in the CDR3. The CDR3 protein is CASSLSRFGQGWTEAFF. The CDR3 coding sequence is TGTGCCAGCAGCTTATCTAGATTCGGGCAGGGATGGACTGAAGCTTTCTTT.

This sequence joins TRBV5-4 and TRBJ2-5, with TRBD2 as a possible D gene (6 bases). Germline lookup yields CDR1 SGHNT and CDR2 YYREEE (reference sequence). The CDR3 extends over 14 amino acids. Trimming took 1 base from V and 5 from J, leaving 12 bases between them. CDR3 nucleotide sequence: TGTGCCAGCAGCTTGCCAGGGAGGATGGAGACCCAGTACTTC. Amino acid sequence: CASSLPGRMETQYF.

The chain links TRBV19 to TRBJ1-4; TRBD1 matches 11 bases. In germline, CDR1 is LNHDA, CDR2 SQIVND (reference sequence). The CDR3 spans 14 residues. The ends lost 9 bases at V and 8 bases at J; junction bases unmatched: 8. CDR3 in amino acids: CASLDRGLGEKLFF. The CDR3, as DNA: TGTGCCAGCCTGGACAGGGGGCTAGGCGAAAAACTGTTTTTT. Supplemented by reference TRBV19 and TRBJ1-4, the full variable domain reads DGGITQSPKYLFRKEGQNVTLSCEQNLNHDAMYWYRQDPGQGLRLIYYSQIVNDFQKGDIAEGYSVSREKKESFPLTVTSAQKNPTAFYLCASLDRGLGEKLFFGSGTQLSVL.

In DNA, the CDR3 is TGCGCCAGCAGTCAATCGGGGACAGGGTTAAAAGAGACCCAGTACTTC. Its translation is CASSQSGTGLKETQYF. The chain couples TRBV23-1 to TRBJ2-5; 9 bases match TRBD1. Being an ORF, TRBV23-1 has a function that is uncertain. The CDR3 consists of 16 residues. After removal of 0 bases from V and 3 bases from J, the junction contained 5 bases not matched to a gene.

The CDR3 loop is CASLKQGNEKLFF. CDR3 coding DNA: TGTGCCAGCCTCAAACAGGGTAATGAAAAACTGTTTTTT. This rearrangement joins TRBV28 to TRBJ1-4, with D possibly being TRBD1 (6 bases). CDR1 is MDHEN, CDR2 SYDVKM, per germline. The CDR3 has 13 amino acids. The V end was cut by 8 bases, the J end by 4 bases, with 11 bases between.

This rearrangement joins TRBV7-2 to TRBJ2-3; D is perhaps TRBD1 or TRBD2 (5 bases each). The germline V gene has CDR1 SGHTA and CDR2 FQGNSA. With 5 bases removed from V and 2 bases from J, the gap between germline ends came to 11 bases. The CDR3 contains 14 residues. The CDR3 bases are TGTGCCAGCAGCCCGGGACGGAACACAGATACGCAGTATTTT. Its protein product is CASSPGRNTDTQYF.

CDR3 nucleotide sequence: TGCGCCAGCAGCTTGGGACTAGCGGGGGATGAGCAGTTCTTC. It translates to CASSLGLAGDEQFF. The rearrangement joins TRBV5-1 to TRBJ2-1; 12 nucleotides align to TRBD2. Trimming took 0 bases from V and 8 from J; bases not matched to a gene: 0. The CDR3 is 14 amino acids. Germline lookup yields CDR1 SGHRS and CDR2 YFSETQ.

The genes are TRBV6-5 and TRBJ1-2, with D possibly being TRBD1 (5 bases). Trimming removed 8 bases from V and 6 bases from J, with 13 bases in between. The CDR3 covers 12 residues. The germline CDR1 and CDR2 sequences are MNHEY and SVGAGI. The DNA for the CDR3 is TGTGCCAGCGGGGCCCTAGGTGATGGCTACACCTTC. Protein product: CASGALGDGYTF.

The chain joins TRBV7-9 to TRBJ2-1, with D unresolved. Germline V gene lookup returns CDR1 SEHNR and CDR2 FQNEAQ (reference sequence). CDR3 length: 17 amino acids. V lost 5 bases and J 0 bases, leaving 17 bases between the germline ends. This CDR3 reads CASSLRPAGSSYNEQFF. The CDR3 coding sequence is TGTGCCAGCAGCCTACGCCCAGCAGGCAGCTCCTACAATGAGCAGTTCTTC.

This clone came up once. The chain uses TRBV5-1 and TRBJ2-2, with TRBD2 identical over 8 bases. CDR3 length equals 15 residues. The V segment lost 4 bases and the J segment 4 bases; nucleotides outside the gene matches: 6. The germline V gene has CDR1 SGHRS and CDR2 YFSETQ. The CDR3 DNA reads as TGCGCCAGCAGCCCCACCGGGGGGGGCACCGGGGAGCTGTTTTTT. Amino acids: CASSPTGGGTGELFF.

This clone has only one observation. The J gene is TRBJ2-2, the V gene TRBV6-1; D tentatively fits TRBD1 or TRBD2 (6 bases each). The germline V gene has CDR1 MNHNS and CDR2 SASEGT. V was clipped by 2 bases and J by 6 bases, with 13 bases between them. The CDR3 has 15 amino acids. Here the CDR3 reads CASSESQGRPGELFF. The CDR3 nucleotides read TGTGCCAGCAGTGAATCCCAGGGGAGGCCCGGGGAGCTGTTTTTT.

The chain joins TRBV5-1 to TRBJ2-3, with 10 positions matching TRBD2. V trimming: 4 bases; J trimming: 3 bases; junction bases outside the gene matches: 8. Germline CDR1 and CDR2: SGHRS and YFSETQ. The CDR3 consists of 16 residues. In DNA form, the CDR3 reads TGCGCCAGCAGCCCTAGAGCGGGGGGGGCGACAGATACGCAGTATTTT. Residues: CASSPRAGGATDTQYF.

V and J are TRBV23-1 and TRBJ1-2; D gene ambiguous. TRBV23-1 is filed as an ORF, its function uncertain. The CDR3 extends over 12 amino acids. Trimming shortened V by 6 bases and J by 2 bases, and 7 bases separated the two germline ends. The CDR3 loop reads CASRQLNYGYTF. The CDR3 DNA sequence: TGCGCCAGCAGACAGCTAAACTATGGCTACACCTTC.

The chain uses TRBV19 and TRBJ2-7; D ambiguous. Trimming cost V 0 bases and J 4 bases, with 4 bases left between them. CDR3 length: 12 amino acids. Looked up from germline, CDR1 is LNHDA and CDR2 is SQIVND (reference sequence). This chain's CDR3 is CASSIDSYEQYF. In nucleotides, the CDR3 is TGTGCCAGTAGTATAGACTCTTACGAGCAGTACTTC. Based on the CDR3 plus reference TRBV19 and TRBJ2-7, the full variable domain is DGGITQSPKYLFRKEGQNVTLSCEQNLNHDAMYWYRQDPGQGLRLIYYSQIVNDFQKGDIAEGYSVSREKKESFPLTVTSAQKNPTAFYLCASSIDSYEQYFGPGTRLTVT.

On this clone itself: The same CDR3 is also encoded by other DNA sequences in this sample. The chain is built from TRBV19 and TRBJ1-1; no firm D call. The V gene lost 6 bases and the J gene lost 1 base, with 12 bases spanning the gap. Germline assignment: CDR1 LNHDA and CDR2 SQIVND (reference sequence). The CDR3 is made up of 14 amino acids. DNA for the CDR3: TGTGCCAGTAGCTCGGGAAGGGAGAACACTGAAGCTTTCTTT. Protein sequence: CASSSGRENTEAFF. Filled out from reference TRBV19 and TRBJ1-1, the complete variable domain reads DGGITQSPKYLFRKEGQNVTLSCEQNLNHDAMYWYRQDPGQGLRLIYYSQIVNDFQKGDIAEGYSVSREKKESFPLTVTSAQKNPTAFYLCASSSGRENTEAFFGQGTRLTVV.

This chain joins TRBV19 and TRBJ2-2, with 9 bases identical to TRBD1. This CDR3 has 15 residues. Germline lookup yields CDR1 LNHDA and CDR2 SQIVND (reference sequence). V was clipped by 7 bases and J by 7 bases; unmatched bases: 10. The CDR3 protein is CASTLDRGSVGELFF. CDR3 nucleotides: TGTGCCAGTACCTTGGACAGGGGAAGTGTCGGGGAGCTGTTTTTT.

This CDR3 is CASSYVKETQYF. CDR3 DNA sequence: TGTGCCAGCAGTTACGTAAAAGAGACCCAGTACTTC. The chain carries TRBV6-6 and TRBJ2-5; D gene ambiguous. Per germline, CDR1 MNHNY and CDR2 SVGAGI (reference sequence). The CDR3 spans 12 residues. The V end was cut by 2 bases, the J end by 3 bases, with 4 bases between.